One sample yielded the 11 T cell receptor beta chains listed below, sequenced in a study of T cell responses to AZD1222 COVID-19 vaccine. Assay: immunoSEQ multiplex PCR; the TCRdb copy retains only in-frame clones and omits some. The data show fewer than 130,000 clones, less than 90% seen once. The sample in question was peripheral blood, obtained on day 0 of AZD1222 vaccination. Every receptor here comes from an adult in good health.

The chain combines TRBV3-1 (or the pseudogene TRBV3-2) with TRBJ2-1, with D unresolved. CDR1 and CDR2 from the germline V gene are LGHDT and YNNKEL (reference sequence). V dropped 3 bases and J dropped 4 bases, with 4 bases sitting between them. The CDR3 runs 12 residues. This CDR3 reads CASSHGYNEQFF. The DNA for the CDR3 is TGTGCCAGCAGCCACGGATACAATGAGCAGTTCTTC.

The chain uses TRBV12-3 or TRBV12-4 and TRBJ1-2; D is ambiguous. The CDR3 is made up of 13 amino acids. Trimming took 6 bases from V and 4 from J, leaving 12 bases between them. The CDR3 region has the DNA TGTGCCAGCAGCTTGGGAGTAGTCTATGGCTACACCTTC. It specifies CASSLGVVYGYTF.

V gene TRBV19 combines with J gene TRBJ1-1, with 7 bases aligning to TRBD1. Germline trimming cut 5 bases from V and 1 base from J; bases unmatched to any gene: 4. CDR1 is LNHDA and CDR2 is SQIVND in the germline V gene (reference sequence). The CDR3 sequence is 14 residues long. The CDR3 reads CASSARDRNTEAFF. In DNA, the CDR3 is TGTGCCAGTAGTGCCCGGGACAGGAACACTGAAGCTTTCTTT.

CDR3 in amino acids: CASRGDTMNYGYTF. The DNA for the CDR3 is TGTGCCAGCAGGGGGGACACAATGAACTATGGCTACACCTTC. V is TRBV6-5 and J is TRBJ1-2, with D perhaps matching TRBD1 (6 bases). The CDR3 spans 14 residues. Germline CDR1 MNHEY, CDR2 SVGAGI. With 6 bases removed from V and 2 bases from J, the gap between germline ends came to 13 bases.

The J gene is TRBJ1-2, the V gene TRBV6-5; D remains unclear. Germline assignment: CDR1 MNHEY and CDR2 SVGAGI. The CDR3 runs to 15 residues. The ends were cut back, 6 bases at V and 8 bases at J, with 22 bases in the middle. The CDR3 nucleotides are TGTGCCAGCAGACCTCCGGGTCTCAGCTCGTCCGGCTACACCTTC. Its translation is CASRPPGLSSSGYTF.

V is TRBV27 and J is TRBJ1-2, with D hard to call. Germline V gene data show CDR1 as MNHEY and CDR2 as SMNVEV (reference sequence). This CDR3 is 12 amino acids long. The V end was cut by 4 bases, the J end by 7 bases, with 10 bases between. CDR3 in DNA: TGTGCCAGCAGTTCAGTCGGCGGTGGCTACACCTTC. Its protein product is CASSSVGGGYTF.

The V call is TRBV19, the J call TRBJ1-3; D not resolved. V lost 6 bases, J lost 4 bases, and 13 bases lay in between. This CDR3 has 14 amino acids. Germline V gene data show CDR1 as LNHDA and CDR2 as SQIVND (reference sequence). The CDR3 region is CASRNSFEGNTIYF. The DNA for the CDR3 is TGTGCCAGTAGAAACTCCTTCGAGGGAAACACCATATATTTT.

The rearrangement joins TRBV5-1 to TRBJ1-1; 8 nucleotides line up with TRBD1. Germline V gene sequence: CDR1 SGHRS, CDR2 YFSETQ. This CDR3 contains 14 residues. The ends lost 4 bases at V and 8 bases at J; junction bases unmatched: 10. In nucleotides, the CDR3 is TGCGCCAGCAGCCCGGACAGGGCCACCCGCGAAGCTTTCTTT. Protein: CASSPDRATREAFF. The full variable domain, in which reference TRBV5-1 and TRBJ1-1 provide the parts outside the CDR3, is KAGVTQTPRYLIKTRGQQVTLSCSPISGHRSVSWYQQTPGQGLQFLFEYFSETQRNKGNFPGRFSGRQFSNSRSEMNVSTLELGDSALYLCASSPDRATREAFFGQGTRLTVV.

The genes are TRBV6-5 and TRBJ1-5; D gene ambiguous. V lost 11 bases and J 0 bases, leaving 11 bases between the germline ends. The CDR3 is 13 amino acids. Germline-derived CDR1 and CDR2 are MNHEY and SVGAGI. The CDR3 bases are TGTGCCTCCGCGTGGTATAGCAATCAGCCCCAGCATTTT. Translating it yields CASAWYSNQPQHF.

The chain links TRBV19 to TRBJ1-5, with 9 bases that match TRBD1. V shed 8 bases, J shed 6 bases, and the junction held 8 bases outside the gene matches. CDR3 length: 14 residues. Looked up from germline, CDR1 is LNHDA and CDR2 is SQIVND (reference sequence). DNA for the CDR3: TGTGCCAGTCGCGGGACAGGGACCAGTCAGCCCCAGCATTTT. Its translation: CASRGTGTSQPQHF.

The CDR3: CASNRDIGNTIYF. As DNA, the CDR3 is TGTGCCTCCAACCGGGACATAGGGAACACCATATATTTT. The rearrangement joins TRBV30 to TRBJ1-3, with D possibly TRBD1 on 6 matching bases. Between the trimmed V and J ends, which lost 7 bases and 7 bases, there was a span of 17 bases. Germline lookup yields CDR1 GTSNPN and CDR2 SVGIG (reference sequence). The CDR3 totals 13 residues. Complete variable domain (other parts from reference TRBV30 and TRBJ1-3): SQTIHQWPATLVQPVGSPLSLECTVEGTSNPNLYWYRQAAGRGLQLLFYSVGIGQISSEVPQNLSASRPQDRQFILSSKKLLLSDSGFYLCASNRDIGNTIYFGEGSWLTVV.